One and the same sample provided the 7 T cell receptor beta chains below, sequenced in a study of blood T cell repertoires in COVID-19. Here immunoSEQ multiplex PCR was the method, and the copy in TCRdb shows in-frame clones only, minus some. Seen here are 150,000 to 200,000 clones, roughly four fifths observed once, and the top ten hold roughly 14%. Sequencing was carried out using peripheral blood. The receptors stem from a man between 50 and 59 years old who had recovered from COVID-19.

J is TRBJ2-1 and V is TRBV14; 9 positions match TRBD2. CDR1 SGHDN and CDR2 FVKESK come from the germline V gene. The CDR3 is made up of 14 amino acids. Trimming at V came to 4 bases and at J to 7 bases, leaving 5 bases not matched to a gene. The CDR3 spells CASSLTSGPNEQFF. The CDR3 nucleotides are TGTGCCAGCAGCCTAACTAGCGGGCCGAATGAGCAGTTCTTC.

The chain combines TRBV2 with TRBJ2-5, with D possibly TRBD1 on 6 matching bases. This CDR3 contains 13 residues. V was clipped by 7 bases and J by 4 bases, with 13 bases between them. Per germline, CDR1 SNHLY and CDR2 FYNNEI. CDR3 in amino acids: CASNSVRGETQYF. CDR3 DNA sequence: TGTGCCAGCAACAGTGTCAGGGGAGAGACCCAGTACTTC.

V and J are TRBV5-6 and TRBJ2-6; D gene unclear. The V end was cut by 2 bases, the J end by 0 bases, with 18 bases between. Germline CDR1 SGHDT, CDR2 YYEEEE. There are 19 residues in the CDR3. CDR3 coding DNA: TGTGCCAGCAGCTTTTTGGGTGTCCAGGTCTTCTCTGGGGCCAACGTCCTGACTTTC. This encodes CASSFLGVQVFSGANVLTF.

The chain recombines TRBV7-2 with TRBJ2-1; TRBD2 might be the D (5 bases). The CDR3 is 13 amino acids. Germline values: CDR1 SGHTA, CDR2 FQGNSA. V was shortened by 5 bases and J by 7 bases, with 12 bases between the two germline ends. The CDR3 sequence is CASSPRAANEQFF. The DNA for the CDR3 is TGTGCCAGCAGCCCGCGGGCCGCTAATGAGCAGTTCTTC.

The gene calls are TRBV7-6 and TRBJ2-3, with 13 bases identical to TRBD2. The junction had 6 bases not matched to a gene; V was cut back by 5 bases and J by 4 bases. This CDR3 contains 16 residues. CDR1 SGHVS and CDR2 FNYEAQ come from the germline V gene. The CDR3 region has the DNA TGTGCCAGCAGCAGCCGACTAGCGGGGGGCCCAGATACGCAGTATTTT. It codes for CASSSRLAGGPDTQYF.

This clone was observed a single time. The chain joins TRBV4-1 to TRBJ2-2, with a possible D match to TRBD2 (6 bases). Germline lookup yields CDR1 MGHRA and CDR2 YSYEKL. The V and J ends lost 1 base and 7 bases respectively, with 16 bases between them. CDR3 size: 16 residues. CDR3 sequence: CASSQGDETRNGELFF. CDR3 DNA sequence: TGCGCCAGCAGCCAAGGTGACGAGACTAGAAACGGGGAGCTGTTTTTT.

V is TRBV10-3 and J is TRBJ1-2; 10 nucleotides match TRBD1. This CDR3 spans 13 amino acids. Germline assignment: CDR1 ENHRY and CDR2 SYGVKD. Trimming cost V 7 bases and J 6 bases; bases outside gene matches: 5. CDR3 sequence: CAINAGQGNGYTF. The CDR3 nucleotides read TGTGCCATCAACGCGGGACAGGGGAATGGCTACACCTTC.